Included here is one T cell receptor beta chain sequence, with context. The data originate from a study of T-cell memory formation after mild COVID-19. This CDR3 region has 16 residues. V lost 1 base, J lost 3 bases, and 14 bases lay in between. Germline CDR1 reads SGHAT; CDR2 reads FQNNGV. TCRdb redid the calling of the 5' RACE reads with MiXCR, one entry per CDR3 protein. Among about 140,000 distinct CDR3 sequences, about 15% were seen once, and the ten largest hold roughly 13%. The receptor was isolated from an adult woman who had mild COVID-19 (a few samples of this study predate the infection). Cell type and time point are not known. The sample taken for sequencing was PBMCs or a T cell subset sorted from them (not recorded which). J is TRBJ2-3 and V is TRBV11-2; no clear D gene. Here the CDR3 DNA reads TGTGCCAGCAGCTTAGTTGTGGCCCTTTATACAGATACGCAGTATTTT. This sequence encodes CASSLVVALYTDTQYF. The full variable domain, with the rest looked up from reference TRBV11-2 and TRBJ2-3, is EAGVAQSPRYKIIEKRQSVAFWCNPISGHATLYWYQQILGQGPKLLIQFQNNGVVDDSQLPKDRFSAERLKGVDSTLKIQPAKLEDSAVYLCASSLVVALYTDTQYFGPGTRLTVL.